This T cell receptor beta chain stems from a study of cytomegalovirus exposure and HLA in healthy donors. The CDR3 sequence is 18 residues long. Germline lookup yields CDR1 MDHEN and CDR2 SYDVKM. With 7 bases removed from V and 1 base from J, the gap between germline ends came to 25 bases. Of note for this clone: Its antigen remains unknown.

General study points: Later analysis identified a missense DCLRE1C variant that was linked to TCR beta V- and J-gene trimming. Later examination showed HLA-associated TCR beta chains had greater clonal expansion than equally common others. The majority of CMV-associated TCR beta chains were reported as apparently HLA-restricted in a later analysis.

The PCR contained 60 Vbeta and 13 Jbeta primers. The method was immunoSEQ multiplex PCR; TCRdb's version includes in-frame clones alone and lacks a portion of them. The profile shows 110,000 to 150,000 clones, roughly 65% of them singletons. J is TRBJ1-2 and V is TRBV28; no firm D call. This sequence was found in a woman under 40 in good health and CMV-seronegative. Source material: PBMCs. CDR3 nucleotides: TGTGCCAGCACCTTGGGTCCGCAGGACTTATTCATTAACTATGGCTACACCTTC. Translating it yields CASTLGPQDLFINYGYTF.